These 3 T cell receptor beta chains were all obtained from the same sample, sequenced in a study of OX40 agonist ivuxolimab in advanced cancers. Produced via immunoSEQ multiplex PCR; TCRdb's table is partial and in-frame only. The table has about 80,000 clones, 65% to 90% seen once. The source was CD4+ or CD8+ T cells sorted from blood, collected in a trial of the OX40 agonist ivuxolimab. These receptors all come from an adult with an advanced solid tumor such as melanoma, head and neck, liver or kidney cancer.

This clone appeared a single time. The CDR3 loop is CASSDVRRARQNLHF. The CDR3 nucleotides read TGTGCCAGCAGCGACGTAAGGAGGGCACGTCAGAATCTCCACTTT. The chain is built from TRBV7-9 and TRBJ1-6; no firm D call. The length of the CDR3 is 15 residues. Germline V gene sequence: CDR1 SEHNR, CDR2 FQNEAQ (reference sequence). Trimming cost V 5 bases and J 16 bases, with 24 bases left between them.

The rearrangement links TRBV6-5 to TRBJ1-6; no reliable D call. CDR3 length: 14 residues. With 3 bases removed from V and 5 bases from J, the gap between germline ends came to 8 bases. Germline V CDR1 and CDR2: MNHEY, SVGAGI. The CDR3 is CASSYGRDNSPLHF. The CDR3 nucleotides read TGTGCCAGCAGTTATGGACGGGATAATTCACCCCTCCACTTT.

The V gene is TRBV30, the J gene TRBJ1-1, with 7 bases matching TRBD1. Germline V gene data show CDR1 as GTSNPN and CDR2 as SVGIG (reference sequence). V gave up 2 bases and J gave up 0 bases; unmatched junction bases: 6. The CDR3 spans 15 residues. CDR3 sequence: CAWSFPGQLNTEAFF. In DNA, the CDR3 is TGTGCCTGGAGTTTCCCGGGACAGCTGAACACTGAAGCTTTCTTT.